This T cell receptor beta chain is drawn from a study of blood T cell repertoires in COVID-19 (dated by TCRdb to the early 2020s). Turning to the overall study: Collaborator samples came from the United States, Italy and Spain and covered acute and convalescent phases of COVID-19. The material from the prospective study consisted of cDNA or gDNA derived from T cells, B-cell-depleted T cells, or PBMCs. The dataset comprised deeply sampled blood TCRbeta repertoires from subjects exposed to, actively infected with, or recovered from COVID-19. The repertoires were made available in a free public database intended to serve as a resource for research on the immune response to SARS-CoV-2. Samples came from the ongoing ImmuneRACE study (first 160 participants) plus 1,254 subjects from 6 global collaborators. The sample metadata nearly always contained a de-identified subject ID, COVID-19 status, age in years and sex. Where available, HLA class I and class II types were taken from metadata supplied by the sample provider and were not determined by assay-based typing.

TCRbeta CDR3 regions were amplified from genomic DNA using the immunoSEQ Assay, a bias-controlled multiplex PCR. In the paper's pipeline: The number of nucleated cells in each sample was estimated by amplification of reference gene primers within the assay. Sequence reads were collapsed and filtered to measure the absolute abundance of every unique TCRbeta CDR3 rearrangement. For each sample, productive Simpson clonality was calculated as the square root of Simpson's diversity index across productive rearrangements. What TCRdb holds here is the immuneACCESS table cut down to in-frame rearrangements. Part of the clones is not present; checked against another copy, under half of the missing clones reflect an unresolved V gene, and the others are unexplained. That table supplies the V and J calls and clone size; D and trimming were determined from the DNA. The sample profile shows just under 250,000 clones; around 87% of them were found once. The ten largest clones capture approximately 3% of the sample.

Comments on this clone: No antigen is known for it. Base qualities are not recorded, but no much larger clone differs from it by a single base.

A second Seattle source provided samples from volunteer blood donors who had recovered from COVID-19. The collaborating institutions used their own protocols to collect whole blood in K2EDTA tubes. For TCRbeta analysis, collaborators shipped samples in one of three forms: frozen whole blood, isolated PBMCs, or DNA extracted from either of those sample types. The CDR3 has 14 amino acids, counting the end cysteine and phenylalanine. The DNA shown is the 42-base CDR3, in frame from base 1. CDR1 and CDR2 (LGHNT, FRNRAP) derive from the germline V gene. V and J are truncated by 4 bases and 4 bases respectively, leaving an intervening sequence of 11 bases. The full study reports these points: Clinical and demographic metadata were provided uncurated, with the amount varying by source and participant.

Sequencing was done on a sample of peripheral blood. The V gene is TRBV12-5 and the J gene is TRBJ1-5; possibly the D gene is TRBD1, per 6 matching bases. This TCR was recovered from a woman in her 30s who had recovered from COVID-19. The DNA reads as follows: TGTGCTAGTGGTTCCGGACAGATAAATCAGCCCCAGCATTTT. This gives the protein CASGSGQINQPQHF. The full variable domain, with segments outside the CDR3 supplied by the reference TRBV12-5 and TRBJ1-5 proteins, appears as DARVTQTPRHKVTEMGQEVTMRCQPILGHNTVFWYRQTMMQGLELLAYFRNRAPLDDSGMPKDRFSAEMPDATLATLKIQPSEPRDSAVYFCASGSGQINQPQHFGDGTRLSIL.